This TCR beta chain originates from a study of T cell responses to AZD1222 COVID-19 vaccine. CDR3 length equals 14 residues. Looked up from germline, CDR1 is SGHRS and CDR2 is YFSETQ. V gave up 3 bases and J gave up 8 bases, with 17 bases separating them. Clones were read by immunoSEQ multiplex PCR, and TCRdb kept only the in-frame ones, dropping some. The profile shows about 160,000 clones, around 92% of them singletons. Study-wide results and caveats: There were vaccine-associated CD4 TCRs across spike, dominant at 160-218 and 743-854. Clonal diversity was possibly underestimated, and the donors were mostly white British, with more females. The peak T cell response came first, and repertoires were sampled only after it.

Note on this clone: The antigen is unknown.

Pooled in the analysis were second doses at about 4 or about 12 weeks. The TCR sequence derives from an adult who received the AZD1222 COVID-19 vaccine. The sequenced sample was peripheral blood, obtained 28 days after the second AZD1222 dose. The chain couples TRBV5-1 to TRBJ1-2, with a weak D call TRBD1 (5 bases). CDR3 nucleotide sequence: TGCGCCAGCAGCTCCCCGGGACGGGGATTGGGCTACACCTTC. This codes for CASSSPGRGLGYTF.